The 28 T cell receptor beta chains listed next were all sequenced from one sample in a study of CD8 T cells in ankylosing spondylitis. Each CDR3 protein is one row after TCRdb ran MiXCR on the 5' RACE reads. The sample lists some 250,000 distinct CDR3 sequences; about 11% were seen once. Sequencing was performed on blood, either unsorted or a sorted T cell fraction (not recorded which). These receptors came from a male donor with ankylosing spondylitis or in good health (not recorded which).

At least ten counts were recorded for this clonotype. The CDR3 here is CASSEGDRGAEEQFF. The CDR3 DNA is TGCGCCAGCAGTGAGGGGGACAGGGGCGCAGAGGAGCAGTTCTTC. The chain has TRBV10-1 and TRBJ2-1, with TRBD1 matching over 10 bases. The V gene end was trimmed by 2 bases and the J gene end by 10 bases; junction bases not matched to a gene: 8. Germline V gene lookup returns CDR1 WNHNN and CDR2 SYGVQD (reference sequence). This CDR3 has 15 residues.

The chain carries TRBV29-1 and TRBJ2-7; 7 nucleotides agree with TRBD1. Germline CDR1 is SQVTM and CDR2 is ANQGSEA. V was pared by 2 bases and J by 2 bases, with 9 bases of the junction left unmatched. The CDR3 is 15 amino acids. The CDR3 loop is CSVEIKGAPTYEQYF. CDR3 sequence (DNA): TGCAGCGTTGAAATAAAGGGGGCCCCCACCTACGAGCAGTACTTC.

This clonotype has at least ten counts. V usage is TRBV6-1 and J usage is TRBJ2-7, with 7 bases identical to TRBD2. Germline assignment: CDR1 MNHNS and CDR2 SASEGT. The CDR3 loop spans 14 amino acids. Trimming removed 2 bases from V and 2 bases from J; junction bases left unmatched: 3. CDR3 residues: CASSEWGGTYEQYF. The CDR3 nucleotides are TGTGCCAGCAGTGAATGGGGGGGAACCTACGAGCAGTACTTC.

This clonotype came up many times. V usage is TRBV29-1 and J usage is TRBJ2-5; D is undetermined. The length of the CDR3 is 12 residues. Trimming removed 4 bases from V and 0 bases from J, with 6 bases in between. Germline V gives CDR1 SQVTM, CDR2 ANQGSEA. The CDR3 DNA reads TGCAGCGTTGGAAGCAACCAAGAGACCCAGTACTTC. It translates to CSVGSNQETQYF.

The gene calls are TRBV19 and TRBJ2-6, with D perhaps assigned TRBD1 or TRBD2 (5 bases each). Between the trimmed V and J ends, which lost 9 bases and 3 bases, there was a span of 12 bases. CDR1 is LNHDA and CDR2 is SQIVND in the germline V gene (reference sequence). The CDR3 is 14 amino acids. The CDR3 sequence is CASLMRGGANVLTF. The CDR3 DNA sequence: TGTGCCAGCCTGATGAGGGGTGGGGCCAACGTCCTGACTTTC.

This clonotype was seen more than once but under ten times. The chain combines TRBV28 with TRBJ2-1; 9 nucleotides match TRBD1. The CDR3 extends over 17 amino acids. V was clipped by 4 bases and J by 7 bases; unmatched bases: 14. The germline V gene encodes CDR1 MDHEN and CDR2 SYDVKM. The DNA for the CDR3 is TGTGCCAGCAGTTCGCCCCGGACAGGGGATCTTGGAAATGAGCAGTTCTTC. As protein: CASSSPRTGDLGNEQFF.

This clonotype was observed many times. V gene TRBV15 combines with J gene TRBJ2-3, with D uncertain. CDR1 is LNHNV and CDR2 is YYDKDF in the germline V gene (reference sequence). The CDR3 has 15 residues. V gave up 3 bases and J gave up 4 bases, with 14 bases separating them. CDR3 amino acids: CATSRSFSNPDTQYF. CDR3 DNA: TGTGCCACCAGCAGGAGTTTCTCTAATCCAGATACGCAGTATTTT.

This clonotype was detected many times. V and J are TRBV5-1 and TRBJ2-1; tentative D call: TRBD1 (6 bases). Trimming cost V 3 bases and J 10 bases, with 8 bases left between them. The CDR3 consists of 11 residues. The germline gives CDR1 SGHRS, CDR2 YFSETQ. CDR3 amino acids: CASSSGVEQFF. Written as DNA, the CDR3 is TGCGCCAGCAGCTCAGGGGTAGAGCAGTTCTTC.

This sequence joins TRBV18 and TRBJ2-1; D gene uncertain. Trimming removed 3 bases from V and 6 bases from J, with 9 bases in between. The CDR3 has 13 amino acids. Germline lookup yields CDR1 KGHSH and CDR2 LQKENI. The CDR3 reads CASSPAPSNEQFF. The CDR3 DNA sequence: TGTGCCAGCTCACCGGCCCCTAGCAATGAGCAGTTCTTC.

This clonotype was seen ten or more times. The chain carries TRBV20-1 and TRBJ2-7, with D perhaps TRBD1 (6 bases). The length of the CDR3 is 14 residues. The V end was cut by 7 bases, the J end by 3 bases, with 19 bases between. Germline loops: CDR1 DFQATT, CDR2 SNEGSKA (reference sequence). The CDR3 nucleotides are TGCAGTGGTCTTACGGGGCAGGGGAACTACGAGCAGTACTTC. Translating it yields CSGLTGQGNYEQYF.

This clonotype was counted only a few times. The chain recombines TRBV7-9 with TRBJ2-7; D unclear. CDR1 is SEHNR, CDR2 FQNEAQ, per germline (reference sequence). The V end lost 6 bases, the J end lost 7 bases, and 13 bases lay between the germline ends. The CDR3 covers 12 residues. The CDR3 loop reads CASSLLVAEQYF. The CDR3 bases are TGTGCCAGCAGTCTATTGGTTGCAGAGCAGTACTTC.

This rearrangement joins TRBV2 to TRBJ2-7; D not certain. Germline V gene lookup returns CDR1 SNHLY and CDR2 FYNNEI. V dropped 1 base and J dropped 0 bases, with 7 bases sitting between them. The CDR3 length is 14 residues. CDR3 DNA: TGTGCCAGCAGTGAAGGGGTTACCTCCTACGAGCAGTACTTC. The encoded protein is CASSEGVTSYEQYF.

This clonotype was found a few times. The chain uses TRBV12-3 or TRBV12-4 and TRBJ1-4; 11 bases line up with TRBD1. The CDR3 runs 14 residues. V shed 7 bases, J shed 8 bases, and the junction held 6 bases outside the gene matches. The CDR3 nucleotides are TGTGCCAGCACCCCGGGACAGGGGGACGAAAAACTGTTTTTT. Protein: CASTPGQGDEKLFF.

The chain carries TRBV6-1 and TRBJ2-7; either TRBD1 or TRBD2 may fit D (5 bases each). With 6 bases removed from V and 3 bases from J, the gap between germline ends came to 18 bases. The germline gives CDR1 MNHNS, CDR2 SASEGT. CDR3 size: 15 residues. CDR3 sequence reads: CASRRDRDGGYEQYF. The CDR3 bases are TGTGCCAGCAGACGGGATCGGGACGGTGGCTACGAGCAGTACTTC.

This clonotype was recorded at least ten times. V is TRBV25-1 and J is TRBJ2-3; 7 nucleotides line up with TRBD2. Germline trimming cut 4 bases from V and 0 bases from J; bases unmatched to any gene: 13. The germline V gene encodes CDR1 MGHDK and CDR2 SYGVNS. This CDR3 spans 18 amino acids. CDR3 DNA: TGTGCCAGCAGTGGCTCGGGGAGGGATGGGGGGAGCACAGATACGCAGTATTTT. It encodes CASSGSGRDGGSTDTQYF.

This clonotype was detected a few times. The DNA for the CDR3 is TGTGCCAGCACCGGACAGGGTTTTAAACTCGGCTACAATGAGCAGTTCTTC. Amino acid sequence: CASTGQGFKLGYNEQFF. This chain links TRBV27 with TRBJ2-1; 8 bases line up with TRBD1. Germline lookup yields CDR1 MNHEY and CDR2 SMNVEV (reference sequence). This CDR3 contains 17 residues. The V gene end was trimmed by 7 bases and the J gene end by 3 bases; junction bases not matched to a gene: 14.

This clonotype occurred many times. This CDR3 reads CASSVAGNSNQPQHF. DNA of the CDR3: TGTGCCAGCAGCGTCGCAGGGAATAGCAATCAGCCCCAGCATTTT. V is TRBV9 and J is TRBJ1-5; D is perhaps TRBD1 (5 bases). The length of the CDR3 is 15 residues. From germline, CDR1 is SGDLS and CDR2 YYNGEE. V dropped 2 bases and J dropped 0 bases, with 9 bases sitting between them.

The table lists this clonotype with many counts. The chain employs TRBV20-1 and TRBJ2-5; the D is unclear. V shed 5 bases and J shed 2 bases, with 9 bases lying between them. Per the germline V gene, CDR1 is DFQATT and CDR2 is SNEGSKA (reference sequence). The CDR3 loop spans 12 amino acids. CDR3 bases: TGCAGTGCTGGCGGATCGCAAGAGACCCAGTACTTC. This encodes CSAGGSQETQYF.

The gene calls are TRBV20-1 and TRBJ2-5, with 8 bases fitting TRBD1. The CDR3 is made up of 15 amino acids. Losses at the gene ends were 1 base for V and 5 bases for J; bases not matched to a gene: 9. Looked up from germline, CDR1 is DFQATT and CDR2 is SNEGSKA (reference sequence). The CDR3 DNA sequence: TGCAGTGCTAGAGGCCCGACAGGGGCTGTTGAGACCCAGTACTTC. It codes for CSARGPTGAVETQYF.

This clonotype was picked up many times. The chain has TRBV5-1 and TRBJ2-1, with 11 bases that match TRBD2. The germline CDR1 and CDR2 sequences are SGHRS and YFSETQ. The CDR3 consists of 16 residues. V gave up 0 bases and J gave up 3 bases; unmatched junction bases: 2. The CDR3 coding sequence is TGCGCCAGCAGCTTGGCCGGGACTAGCGGCTACAATGAGCAGTTCTTC. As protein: CASSLAGTSGYNEQFF.

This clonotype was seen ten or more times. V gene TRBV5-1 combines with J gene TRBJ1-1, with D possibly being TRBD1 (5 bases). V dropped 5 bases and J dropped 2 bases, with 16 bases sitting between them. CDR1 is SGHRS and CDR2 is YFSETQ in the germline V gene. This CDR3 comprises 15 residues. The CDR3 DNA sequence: TGCGCCAGCAGTCCCATCGACAGCCGAAACACTGAAGCTTTCTTT. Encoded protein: CASSPIDSRNTEAFF.

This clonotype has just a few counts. CDR3 loop: CASSLGAGEGGEQFF. CDR3 sequence (DNA): TGTGCCAGCAGCTTAGGTGCAGGGGAAGGGGGTGAGCAGTTCTTC. This sequence joins TRBV7-6 and TRBJ2-1; weak D call: TRBD1 (6 bases). V gave up 1 base and J gave up 9 bases, with 16 bases separating them. There are 15 residues in the CDR3. The germline gives CDR1 SGHVS, CDR2 FNYEAQ. The complete variable domain, with remaining parts taken from reference TRBV7-6 and TRBJ2-1, reads GAGVSQSPRYKVTKRGQDVALRCDPISGHVSLYWYRQALGQGPEFLTYFNYEAQQDKSGLPNDRFSAERPEGSISTLTIQRTEQRDSAMYRCASSLGAGEGGEQFFGPGTRLTVL.

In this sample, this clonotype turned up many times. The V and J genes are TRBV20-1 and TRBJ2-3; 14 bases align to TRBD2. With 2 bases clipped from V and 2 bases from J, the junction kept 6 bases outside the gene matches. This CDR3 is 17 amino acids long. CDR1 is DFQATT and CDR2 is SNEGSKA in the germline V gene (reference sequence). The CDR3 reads CSARTGLAGGNTDTQYF. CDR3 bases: TGCAGTGCTAGAACCGGACTAGCGGGGGGAAACACAGATACGCAGTATTTT.

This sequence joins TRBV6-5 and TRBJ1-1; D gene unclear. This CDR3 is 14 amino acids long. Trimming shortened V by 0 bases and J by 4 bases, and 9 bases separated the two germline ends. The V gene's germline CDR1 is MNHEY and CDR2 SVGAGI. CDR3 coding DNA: TGTGCCAGCAGTTACTCAACGAGGAGCACTGAAGCTTTCTTT. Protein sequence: CASSYSTRSTEAFF.

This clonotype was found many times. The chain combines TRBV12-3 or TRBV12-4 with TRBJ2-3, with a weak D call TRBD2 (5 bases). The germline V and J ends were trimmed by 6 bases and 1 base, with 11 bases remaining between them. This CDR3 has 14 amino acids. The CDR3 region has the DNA TGTGCCAGCAGCTCCCTCGGGGGCACAGATACGCAGTATTTT. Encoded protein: CASSSLGGTDTQYF.

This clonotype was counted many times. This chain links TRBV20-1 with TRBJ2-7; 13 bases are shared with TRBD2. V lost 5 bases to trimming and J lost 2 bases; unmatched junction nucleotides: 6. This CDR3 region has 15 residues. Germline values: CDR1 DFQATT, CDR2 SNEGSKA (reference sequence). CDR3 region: CSASPTSGGTYEQYF. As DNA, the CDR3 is TGCAGTGCTTCCCCGACTAGCGGGGGGACCTACGAGCAGTACTTC.

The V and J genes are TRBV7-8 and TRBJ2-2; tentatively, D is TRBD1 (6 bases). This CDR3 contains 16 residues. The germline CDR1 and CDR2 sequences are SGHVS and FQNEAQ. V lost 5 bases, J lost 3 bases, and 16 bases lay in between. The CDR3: CASSPRQVLDTGELFF. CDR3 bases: TGTGCCAGCAGCCCGCGACAGGTCCTCGACACCGGGGAGCTGTTTTTT.

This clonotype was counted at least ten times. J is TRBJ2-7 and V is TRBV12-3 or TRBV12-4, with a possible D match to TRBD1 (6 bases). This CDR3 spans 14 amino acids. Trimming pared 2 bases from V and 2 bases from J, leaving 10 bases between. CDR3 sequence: CASSLRTAPYEQYF. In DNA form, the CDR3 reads TGTGCCAGCAGTTTACGGACAGCTCCCTACGAGCAGTACTTC.